The entry below gives a single TCR beta chain sequence along with its context. This sample is drawn from a study of blood T cell repertoires in COVID-19. Whole-study context: Collection of acute and convalescent COVID-19 samples took place in the United States, Italy and Spain. T cells, B-cell-depleted T cells, or PBMCs supplied cDNA or gDNA.

Germline-derived CDR1 and CDR2 are MDHEN and SYDVKM. The CDR3 runs 14 residues. V was shortened by 2 bases and J by 7 bases, with 9 bases between the two germline ends. Per the original data handling: Amplification of reference gene primers was used by the study to estimate nucleated cell counts. Method: immunoSEQ multiplex PCR; TCRdb's copy keeps in-frame clones and lacks some. V, J and clone size reflect that table, while D and trimming were determined from the DNA. The table lists about 270,000 clones, about four fifths of them singletons. The sample taken for sequencing was peripheral blood. The chain carries TRBV28 and TRBJ1-6; a possible D gene is TRBD1 (5 bases). The clonotype comes from a woman under 30 with acute or convalescent COVID-19. The CDR3 DNA reads TGTGCCAGCAGTTTACAGGGTTACAATTCACCCCTCCACTTT. Protein sequence: CASSLQGYNSPLHF.